This is a list of T cell receptor beta chains from one sample in a study of breast tumors, draining lymph nodes, adjacent tissues. In TCRdb, the multiplex PCR reads were re-called with MiXCR into one record per CDR3 protein. The table includes over 130,000 distinct CDR3 sequences, approximately 32% detected once. Sequenced: axillary lymph node tissue. These receptors were collected from a female donor with breast cancer. Some clones in this sample may be carry-over from other donors' samples. CDR3s include the opening cysteine and the closing phenylalanine or tryptophan. Fields, in order: D gene, J gene, V gene, CDR3 length, clone size, CDR3 DNA, CDR3 protein. D genes are given only for firm matches. Rows give clone size only sometimes, using once, few, many, or a class for an expanded clone.

d_call: NA
j_call: TRBJ1-5
v_call: TRBV18
cdr3_length: 14
clone_size: many
cdr3_nt: TGTGCCAGCTCACCCATCGCAGATAATCAGCCCCAGCATTTT
cdr3_aa: CASSPIADNQPQHF

d_call: TRBD1
j_call: TRBJ1-6
v_call: TRBV5-1
cdr3_length: 14
clone_size: NA
cdr3_nt: TGCGCCAGCAGCCTGTTGGACAGGTTGTCCCCCCTCCACTTT
cdr3_aa: CASSLLDRLSPLHF

d_call: NA
j_call: TRBJ2-3
v_call: TRBV11-1
cdr3_length: 15
clone_size: NA
cdr3_nt: TGTGCCAGCAGGCTGCTGTCGGCTAGCACAGATACGCAGTATTTT
cdr3_aa: CASRLLSASTDTQYF

d_call: NA
j_call: TRBJ1-4
v_call: TRBV11-2
cdr3_length: 16
clone_size: NA
cdr3_nt: TGTGCCAGCAGTACCAACCCGGGACGGCCGAATGAAAAACTGTTTTTT
cdr3_aa: CASSTNPGRPNEKLFF

d_call: TRBD1
j_call: TRBJ2-3
v_call: TRBV5-8
cdr3_length: 14
clone_size: many
cdr3_nt: TGTGCCAGCAGCTTAGGGACAGGGATTGATACGCAGTATTTT
cdr3_aa: CASSLGTGIDTQYF

d_call: NA
j_call: TRBJ1-1
v_call: TRBV19
cdr3_length: 13
clone_size: NA
cdr3_nt: TGTGCCAGTAGTATGTTACGGGACACTGAAGCTTTCTTT
cdr3_aa: CASSMLRDTEAFF

d_call: NA
j_call: TRBJ1-4
v_call: TRBV6-1
cdr3_length: 16
clone_size: many
cdr3_nt: TGTGCCAGCAGTGAAAATCTACAGGGTAGTAATGAAAAACTGTTTTTT
cdr3_aa: CASSENLQGSNEKLFF

d_call: NA
j_call: TRBJ1-1
v_call: TRBV10-2
cdr3_length: 14
clone_size: few
cdr3_nt: TGCGCCAGCAGTGAGCCCGGGCTACAGGGCTCAGCTTTCTTT
cdr3_aa: CASSEPGLQGSAFF

d_call: TRBD2
j_call: TRBJ2-3
v_call: TRBV29-1
cdr3_length: 14
clone_size: many
cdr3_nt: TGCAGCGTACCATCCGGGGGAGGGCCAGATACGCAGTATTTT
cdr3_aa: CSVPSGGGPDTQYF

d_call: TRBD1
j_call: TRBJ2-1
v_call: TRBV11-2
cdr3_length: 15
clone_size: many
cdr3_nt: TGTGCCAGCAGCTCGGACAGGAGTCACTACAATGAGCAGTTCTTC
cdr3_aa: CASSSDRSHYNEQFF

d_call: NA
j_call: TRBJ2-5
v_call: TRBV18
cdr3_length: 14
clone_size: few
cdr3_nt: TGTGCCGGCTCCCCAGGGCAGTATAGAGAGACCCAGTACTTC
cdr3_aa: CAGSPGQYRETQYF

d_call: TRBD2
j_call: TRBJ2-5
v_call: TRBV29-1
cdr3_length: 15
clone_size: many
cdr3_nt: TGCAGCGTCGTGGGACCGGGACTAGCTCGAGAGACCCAGTACTTC
cdr3_aa: CSVVGPGLARETQYF

d_call: NA
j_call: TRBJ1-1
v_call: TRBV12-5
cdr3_length: 17
clone_size: few
cdr3_nt: TGTGCTAGTGCGCAATTAGGTAGGGGAGCGAGGGGCACTGAAGCTTTCTTT
cdr3_aa: CASAQLGRGARGTEAFF

d_call: NA
j_call: TRBJ2-7
v_call: TRBV20-1
cdr3_length: 12
clone_size: NA
cdr3_nt: TGCAGCGCCCAGCGCGACCGTGGCGAGCAGTACTTC
cdr3_aa: CSAQRDRGEQYF

d_call: NA
j_call: TRBJ1-6
v_call: TRBV6-1
cdr3_length: 15
clone_size: many
cdr3_nt: TGTGCCAGCAGTGATTTGGGTCCAGATAATTCACCCCTCCACTTT
cdr3_aa: CASSDLGPDNSPLHF

d_call: NA
j_call: TRBJ1-6
v_call: TRBV6-2/TRBV6-3
cdr3_length: 12
clone_size: many
cdr3_nt: TGTGCCAGCAGTCACAGTCATTCACCCCTCCACTTT
cdr3_aa: CASSHSHSPLHF

d_call: NA
j_call: TRBJ2-7
v_call: TRBV7-6
cdr3_length: 15
clone_size: few
cdr3_nt: TGTGCCAGCAGCTTAGGCCCGGGAGCCGCCTACGAGCAGTACTTC
cdr3_aa: CASSLGPGAAYEQYF

d_call: TRBD2
j_call: TRBJ2-7
v_call: TRBV12-3/TRBV12-4
cdr3_length: 15
clone_size: many
cdr3_nt: TGTGCCAGCAGTTTAGTGGGGGGGACCCTAGGCGAGCAGTACTTC
cdr3_aa: CASSLVGGTLGEQYF

d_call: TRBD1
j_call: TRBJ1-2
v_call: TRBV5-1
cdr3_length: 13
clone_size: many
cdr3_nt: TGCGCCAGCAGCGCTACAGGGGAATTGGGCTACACCTTC
cdr3_aa: CASSATGELGYTF

d_call: NA
j_call: TRBJ2-5
v_call: TRBV5-8
cdr3_length: 11
clone_size: many
cdr3_nt: TGTGCCAGCAGCCCCGTGGAGACCCAGTACTTC
cdr3_aa: CASSPVETQYF

d_call: NA
j_call: TRBJ1-2
v_call: TRBV5-1
cdr3_length: 15
clone_size: many
cdr3_nt: TGCGCCAGCAGCTTGGGTCAGGCCAATCCCTATGGCTACACCTTC
cdr3_aa: CASSLGQANPYGYTF

d_call: NA
j_call: TRBJ1-3
v_call: TRBV15
cdr3_length: 16
clone_size: few
cdr3_nt: TGTGCCACCAGCAGAGACAGGGCCAACTCTGGAAACACCATATATTTT
cdr3_aa: CATSRDRANSGNTIYF

d_call: NA
j_call: TRBJ1-5
v_call: TRBV18
cdr3_length: 13
clone_size: NA
cdr3_nt: TGTGCCAGCGCCGTCAAGGACCAGCAGCCCCAGCATTTT
cdr3_aa: CASAVKDQQPQHF

d_call: NA
j_call: TRBJ1-3
v_call: TRBV20-1
cdr3_length: 14
clone_size: NA
cdr3_nt: TGCAGTGCTATGGACGTTAGCTCTGGAAACACCATATATTTT
cdr3_aa: CSAMDVSSGNTIYF

d_call: NA
j_call: TRBJ2-7
v_call: TRBV5-1
cdr3_length: 15
clone_size: many
cdr3_nt: TGCGCCAGCAGCTTGCGCCCCTCAGGGGGGGACGAGCAGTACTTC
cdr3_aa: CASSLRPSGGDEQYF

d_call: TRBD1
j_call: TRBJ1-6
v_call: TRBV30
cdr3_length: 15
clone_size: many
cdr3_nt: TGTGCCTGGAGGATCCGGGACAGGGTAAATTCACCCCTCCACTTT
cdr3_aa: CAWRIRDRVNSPLHF

d_call: TRBD2
j_call: TRBJ2-3
v_call: TRBV19
cdr3_length: 18
clone_size: NA
cdr3_nt: TGTGCCAGTAGTCGGGGGACTAGCGGGGGGGCGAGCACAGATACGCAGTATTTT
cdr3_aa: CASSRGTSGGASTDTQYF

d_call: TRBD1
j_call: TRBJ1-4
v_call: TRBV10-3
cdr3_length: 14
clone_size: NA
cdr3_nt: TGTGCCAACGTCCCGGGACAGGGGAATGAAAAACTGTTTTTT
cdr3_aa: CANVPGQGNEKLFF

d_call: TRBD1
j_call: TRBJ2-2
v_call: TRBV3-1
cdr3_length: 15
clone_size: many
cdr3_nt: TGTGCCAGCAGCCAACAGGGGGCGCGAACCGGGGAGCTGTTTTTT
cdr3_aa: CASSQQGARTGELFF

d_call: NA
j_call: TRBJ2-7
v_call: TRBV9
cdr3_length: 16
clone_size: many
cdr3_nt: TGTGCCAGCAGCCGGAACCGAGACAGCGATTCCTACGAGCAGTACTTC
cdr3_aa: CASSRNRDSDSYEQYF

d_call: NA
j_call: TRBJ2-1
v_call: TRBV10-3
cdr3_length: 13
clone_size: many
cdr3_nt: TGTGCCATCAGTGAATCGGGGGCCGATGAGCAGTTCTTC
cdr3_aa: CAISESGADEQFF